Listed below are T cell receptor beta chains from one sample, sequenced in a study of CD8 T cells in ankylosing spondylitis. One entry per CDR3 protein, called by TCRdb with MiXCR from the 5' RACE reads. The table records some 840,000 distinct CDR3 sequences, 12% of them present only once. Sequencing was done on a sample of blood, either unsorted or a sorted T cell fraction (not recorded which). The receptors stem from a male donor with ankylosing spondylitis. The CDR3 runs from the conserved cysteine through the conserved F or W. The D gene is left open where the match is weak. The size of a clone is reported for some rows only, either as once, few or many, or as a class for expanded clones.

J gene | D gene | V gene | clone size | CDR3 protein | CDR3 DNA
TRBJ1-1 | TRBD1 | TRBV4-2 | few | CASSQGNLRGRGPRKAFF | TGTGCCAGCAGCCAAGGGAATCTCAGGGGGCGCGGACCGAGAAAAGCTTTCTTT
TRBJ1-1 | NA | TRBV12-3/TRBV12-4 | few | CASKRTPGDIGDTEAFF | TGTGCCAGCAAACGGACACCAGGGGATATAGGAGACACTGAAGCTTTCTTT
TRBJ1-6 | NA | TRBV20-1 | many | CSAREGGPGLGGSYNSPLHF | TGCAGTGCTAGAGAGGGTGGGCCAGGGCTTGGAGGTTCCTATAATTCACCCCTCCACTTT
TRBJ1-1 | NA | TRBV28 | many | CASNLGRRNTEAFF | TGTGCCAGCAATCTGGGACGGCGGAACACTGAAGCTTTCTTT
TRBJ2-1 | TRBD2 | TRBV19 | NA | CASSIDRGGFYNEQFF | TGTGCCAGTAGTATAGATCGGGGGGGGTTCTACAATGAGCAGTTCTTC
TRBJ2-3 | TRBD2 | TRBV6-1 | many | CASSGTSGVVGTQYF | TGTGCCAGCAGTGGGACTAGCGGGGTAGTGGGTACGCAGTATTTT
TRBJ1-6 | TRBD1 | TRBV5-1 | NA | CASREDRARPLHF | TGCGCCAGCAGAGAGGACAGGGCCAGACCCCTCCACTTT
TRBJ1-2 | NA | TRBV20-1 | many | CSARIGNYGYTF | TGCAGTGCTAGAATCGGCAACTATGGCTACACCTTC
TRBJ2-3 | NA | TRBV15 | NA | CATSNWKGSPTDTQYF | TGTGCCACCAGCAATTGGAAGGGGTCCCCCACAGATACGCAGTATTTT
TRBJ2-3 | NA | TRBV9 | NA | CASSVTSADTQYF | TGTGCCAGCAGCGTAACCTCGGCAGATACGCAGTATTTT
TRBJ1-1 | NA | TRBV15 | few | CATSRAGNTEAFF | TGTGCCACCAGCAGAGCGGGGAACACTGAAGCTTTCTTT
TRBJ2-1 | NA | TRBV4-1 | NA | CASSQPLHRDNEQFF | TGCGCCAGCAGCCAACCCCTGCACAGGGACAATGAGCAGTTCTTC
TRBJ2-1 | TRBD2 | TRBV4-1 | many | CASSRLGTSEKNEQFF | TGCGCCAGCAGCCGCCTCGGGACTAGCGAGAAAAATGAGCAGTTCTTC
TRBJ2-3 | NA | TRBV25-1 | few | CASTEQADTQYF | TGTGCCAGCACCGAACAGGCAGATACGCAGTATTTT
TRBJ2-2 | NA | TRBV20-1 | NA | CSASPLNTGELFF | TGCAGTGCTAGCCCCCTGAACACCGGGGAGCTGTTTTTT
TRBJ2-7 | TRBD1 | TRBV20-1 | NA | CSARDPGTEWRF | TGCAGTGCTAGAGATCCGGGGACAGAGTGGCGCTTC
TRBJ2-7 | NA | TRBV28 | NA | CASSGGTVTHEQYF | TGTGCCAGCAGTGGGGGGACAGTTACCCACGAGCAGTACTTC
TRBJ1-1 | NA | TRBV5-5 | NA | CASRPRTNTEAFF | TGTGCCAGCAGACCTCGGACGAACACTGAAGCTTTCTTT
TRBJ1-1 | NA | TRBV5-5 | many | CASSTGTNTEAFF | TGTGCCAGCAGTACAGGGACGAACACTGAAGCTTTCTTT
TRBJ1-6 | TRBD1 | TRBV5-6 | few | CASRRGLDSPLHF | TGTGCCAGTAGAAGGGGGCTGGATTCACCCCTCCACTTT
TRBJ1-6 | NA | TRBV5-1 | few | CASSLGYDSPLHF | TGCGCCAGCAGCTTGGGGTATGATTCACCCCTCCACTTT
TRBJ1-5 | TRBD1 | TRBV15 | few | CATSLLGSGQGSQPQHF | TGTGCCACCAGCCTTCTAGGGTCGGGACAGGGGTCCCAGCCCCAGCATTTT
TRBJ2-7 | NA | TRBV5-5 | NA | CASSFISEEQYF | TGTGCCAGCAGCTTTATTTCGGAAGAGCAGTACTTC
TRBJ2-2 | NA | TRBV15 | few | CATSSGTPNTGELFF | TGTGCCACCAGCAGCGGGACTCCGAACACCGGGGAGCTGTTTTTT
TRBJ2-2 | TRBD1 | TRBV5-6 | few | CASSSKGTANTGELFF | TGTGCCAGCAGCTCGAAAGGGACAGCGAACACCGGGGAGCTGTTTTTT
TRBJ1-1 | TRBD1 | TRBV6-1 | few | CASIQDRAAGGAFF | TGTGCCAGCATCCAAGACAGGGCGGCGGGTGGGGCTTTCTTT
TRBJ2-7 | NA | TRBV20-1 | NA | CSARGVNQRSHEQYF | TGCAGTGCTAGAGGAGTGAACCAGCGCAGCCACGAGCAGTACTTC
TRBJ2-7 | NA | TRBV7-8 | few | CASSLEVLTTAEQYF | TGTGCCAGCAGCTTAGAGGTTCTAACGACAGCCGAGCAGTACTTC
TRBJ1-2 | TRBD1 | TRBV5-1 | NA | CASRPGTGVANYGYTF | TGCGCCAGCAGACCCGGGACAGGGGTCGCTAACTATGGCTACACCTTC
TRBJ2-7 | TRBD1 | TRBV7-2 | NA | CASSRWDRPSGEQYF | TGTGCCAGCAGCAGATGGGACAGACCTTCGGGAGAGCAGTACTTC
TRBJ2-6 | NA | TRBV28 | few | CASSLNLAGANVLTF | TGTGCCAGCAGTTTAAATCTGGCTGGGGCCAACGTCCTGACTTTC